Shown below are 6 T cell receptor beta chains from a single sample sequenced in a study of OX40 agonist ivuxolimab in advanced cancers. Sequenced by immunoSEQ multiplex PCR; TCRdb stores in-frame clones only, minus some. The sample holds about 81,000 clones, approximately 85% seen once. Material: CD4+ or CD8+ T cells sorted from blood, obtained in a trial of the OX40 agonist ivuxolimab. Source of these receptors: an adult with an advanced solid tumor such as melanoma, head and neck, liver or kidney cancer.

The chain carries TRBV5-1 and TRBJ1-1; D is perhaps TRBD1 (5 bases). V lost 7 bases, J lost 3 bases, and 16 bases lay in between. Germline V lookup: CDR1 SGHRS, CDR2 YFSETQ. The CDR3 loop spans 14 amino acids. DNA for the CDR3: TGCGCCAGCCTCGGGGCCCTAAGGGACACTGAAGCTTTCTTT. Amino acid sequence: CASLGALRDTEAFF.

This clone was found once. The rearrangement links TRBV29-1 to TRBJ1-3; 10 bases match TRBD1. The germline CDR1 and CDR2 sequences are SQVTM and ANQGSEA. The V segment lost 7 bases and the J segment 2 bases; nucleotides outside the gene matches: 5. CDR3 size: 14 residues. The CDR3 DNA sequence: TGCAGCGCTATTGACAGGGGGCCTGGAAACACCATATATTTT. Translating it yields CSAIDRGPGNTIYF. The whole variable domain, filled in from reference TRBV29-1 and TRBJ1-3, reads SAVISQKPSRDICQRGTSLTIQCQVDSQVTMMFWYRQQPGQSLTLIATANQGSEATYESGFVIDKFPISRPNLTFSTLTVSNMSPEDSSIYLCSAIDRGPGNTIYFGEGSWLTVV.

The chain recombines TRBV6-1 with TRBJ1-5, with D perhaps TRBD1 (5 bases). CDR3 length: 13 residues. Trimming shortened V by 6 bases and J by 3 bases, and 9 bases separated the two germline ends. Germline V gene sequence: CDR1 MNHNS, CDR2 SASEGT. CDR3 sequence (DNA): TGTGCCAGCAGGGACGGACACAATCAGCCCCAGCATTTT. This codes for CASRDGHNQPQHF.

The V and J genes are TRBV5-4 and TRBJ2-5; D is tentatively TRBD1 or TRBD2 (6 bases each). The CDR3 has 15 amino acids. Per the germline V gene, CDR1 is SGHNT and CDR2 is YYREEE (reference sequence). The V end lost 0 bases, the J end lost 5 bases, and 14 bases lay between the germline ends. CDR3 sequence (DNA): TGTGCCAGCAGCTTGGGACGGGGGCTTGGCGAGACCCAGTACTTC. Translating it yields CASSLGRGLGETQYF.

The rearrangement links TRBV7-9 to TRBJ1-2; unclear D gene. Per the germline V gene, CDR1 is SEHNR and CDR2 is FQNEAQ (reference sequence). Trimming cost V 4 bases and J 4 bases, with 7 bases left between them. The CDR3 is 12 amino acids. The CDR3, as DNA: TGTGCCAGCAGCTCGACTCCCTATGGCTACACCTTC. This encodes CASSSTPYGYTF.

The chain recombines TRBV6-5 with TRBJ1-1; D is unclear. The CDR3 sequence is 15 residues long. Germline lookup yields CDR1 MNHEY and CDR2 SVGAGI. Trimming took off 2 bases at V and 0 bases at J, with 10 bases between the two ends. DNA of the CDR3: TGTGCCAGCAGTTACGTTTTAAGCATGAACACTGAAGCTTTCTTT. This encodes CASSYVLSMNTEAFF.